This TCR beta chain came from a study of cytomegalovirus exposure and HLA in healthy donors. Overall study context: Out of about 170 million T cells, an earlier analysis found roughly 110 million unique TCR beta sequences in total.

Comments on this clone: The antigen is not known.

V dropped 0 bases and J dropped 6 bases, with 18 bases sitting between them. The CDR3 loop spans 16 amino acids. Per the germline V gene, CDR1 is PRHDT and CDR2 is FYEKMQ (reference sequence). Study-wide results and limits: Serostatus for CMV was the only available immune exposure information. In a later analysis, at a false discovery rate of 0.05, 15,000 to 20,000 TCR beta sequences matched HLA alleles. The study reported that TCR beta sequences accurately predicted HLA-A and HLA-B alleles in most subjects.

PCR involved 60 Vbeta and 13 Jbeta primers. TCRdb's copy holds only in-frame clones and misses some; the assay was immunoSEQ multiplex PCR. The table has some 160,000 clones, roughly 80% seen once. The TCR was taken from a male donor in good health and CMV-seropositive. The chain has TRBV13 and TRBJ2-7; D might be TRBD2 (6 bases). Source material: PBMCs. CDR3 sequence (DNA): TGTGCCAGCAGCTTAGGGCCCGGGGGTACCCGCAGCGAGCAGTACTTC. Its protein product is CASSLGPGGTRSEQYF.